The 28 T cell receptor beta chains listed next were all sequenced from one sample in a study of T cell changes during pregnancy in multiple sclerosis. Profiled with immunoSEQ multiplex PCR; TCRdb holds only in-frame clones, not every one. The sample comprises 70,000 to 95,000 clones, 94% of which are singletons, and around 2.3% rests with the top ten. The source material was peripheral blood, sampled in the third trimester of pregnancy. The source of these receptors is a female donor with multiple sclerosis, enrolled in a pregnancy study.

This chain uses TRBV19 with TRBJ1-5; a possible D gene is TRBD1 (5 bases). There are 16 residues in the CDR3. The V gene lost 7 bases and the J gene lost 0 bases, with 16 bases spanning the gap. The V gene's germline CDR1 is LNHDA and CDR2 SQIVND (reference sequence). The CDR3 nucleotides read TGTGCCAGTAATCGTCAGGGAATTGGTAGCAATCAGCCCCAGCATTTT. It encodes CASNRQGIGSNQPQHF.

The chain is built from TRBV27 and TRBJ1-3, with D unresolved. V was cut by 5 bases and J by 0 bases, with 11 bases left in between. Germline values: CDR1 MNHEY, CDR2 SMNVEV (reference sequence). This CDR3 is built from 15 residues. Written as DNA, the CDR3 is TGTGCCAGCAGTCCCTACAGCCACTCTGGAAACACCATATATTTT. Protein product: CASSPYSHSGNTIYF.

CDR3 sequence (DNA): TGTGCCAGCTCGCGCCCTAGCGGTAGCACAGATACGCAGTATTTT. Protein sequence: CASSRPSGSTDTQYF. This chain uses TRBV18 with TRBJ2-3, with 7 bases matching TRBD2. CDR3 length: 15 amino acids. V lost 6 bases to trimming and J lost 0 bases; unmatched junction nucleotides: 6. The V gene's germline CDR1 is KGHSH and CDR2 LQKENI. Together with reference TRBV18 and TRBJ2-3, the CDR3 gives the full variable domain: NAGVMQNPRHLVRRRGQEARLRCSPMKGHSHVYWYRQLPEEGLKFMVYLQKENIIDESGMPKERFSAEFPKEGPSILRIQQVVRGDSAAYFCASSRPSGSTDTQYFGPGTRLTVL.

The chain has TRBV2 and TRBJ1-2; TRBD1 matches at 9 bases. The germline gives CDR1 SNHLY, CDR2 FYNNEI. The length of the CDR3 is 13 residues. J was trimmed by 8 bases and V by 7 bases; bases with no gene match: 8. CDR3 protein: CASTRTGAGGYTF. The DNA of the CDR3 is TGTGCCAGCACTCGGACAGGGGCAGGAGGCTACACCTTC.

V usage is TRBV4-2 and J usage is TRBJ2-3; tentative D call: TRBD1 (8 bases). Trimming pared 11 bases from V and 2 bases from J, leaving 35 bases between. CDR3 length: 20 amino acids. Germline V gene data show CDR1 as LGHNA and CDR2 as YNFKEQ. CDR3 sequence reads: CARGVPGGSLPHMNTDTQYF. The CDR3 DNA follows: TGTGCCCGGGGGGTCCCAGGGGGCTCTCTTCCCCACATGAACACAGATACGCAGTATTTT.

The J gene is TRBJ2-2, the V gene TRBV2; 11 bases are a match to TRBD1. This CDR3 spans 17 amino acids. From germline, CDR1 is SNHLY and CDR2 FYNNEI. Trimming at V came to 5 bases and at J to 4 bases, leaving 9 bases not matched to a gene. The CDR3 bases are TGTGCCAGCAGTCCACTCGGGGACAGGGGGAGCACCGGGGAGCTGTTTTTT. This translates into CASSPLGDRGSTGELFF.

The gene calls are TRBV29-1 and TRBJ2-7, with 7 bases that match TRBD1. CDR1 is SQVTM, CDR2 ANQGSEA, per germline. The V gene end was trimmed by 0 bases and the J gene end by 2 bases; junction bases not matched to a gene: 13. This CDR3 is 17 amino acids long. CDR3 loop: CSVEDRFRDSYPYEQYF. The DNA of the CDR3 is TGCAGCGTTGAAGATAGGTTCCGGGACAGTTACCCCTACGAGCAGTACTTC.

This sequence joins TRBV4-3 and TRBJ2-7; 8 bases are shared with TRBD1. Germline V gives CDR1 LGHNA, CDR2 YSLEER. The CDR3 consists of 15 residues. The ends lost 0 bases at V and 1 base at J; junction bases unmatched: 2. CDR3 sequence reads: CASSQDRDRSYEQYF. The CDR3 nucleotides are TGCGCCAGCAGCCAAGACCGGGACAGGTCCTACGAGCAGTACTTC.

This chain uses TRBV7-8 with TRBJ2-4, with TRBD2 matching over 10 bases. There are 14 residues in the CDR3. The V segment lost 1 base and the J segment 7 bases; nucleotides outside the gene matches: 1. The germline V gene encodes CDR1 SGHVS and CDR2 FQNEAQ. The CDR3 is CASSLGTSGNIQYF. The CDR3 bases are TGTGCCAGCAGCTTAGGGACTAGCGGTAACATTCAGTACTTC.

The rearrangement uses TRBV5-1 and TRBJ2-2; D is possibly TRBD1 (6 bases). The V end was cut by 6 bases, the J end by 7 bases, with 19 bases between. The CDR3 is made up of 15 amino acids. Germline loops: CDR1 SGHRS, CDR2 YFSETQ. The DNA for the CDR3 is TGCGCCAGCAAAATATGGCCAGGGGTGAACGGGGAGCTGTTTTTT. The encoded protein is CASKIWPGVNGELFF.

The gene calls are TRBV5-1 and TRBJ2-7; TRBD1 matches 7 bases. V shed 5 bases and J 2 bases; nucleotides not matched to a gene: 7. CDR3 size: 14 residues. CDR1 is SGHRS, CDR2 YFSETQ, per germline. The CDR3 sequence: CASSSSGGTYEQYF. For the CDR3, the DNA is TGCGCCAGCAGTTCCTCAGGGGGTACCTACGAGCAGTACTTC.

The chain uses TRBV7-9 and TRBJ2-7; 7 nucleotides align to TRBD1. The junction had 5 bases not matched to a gene; V was cut back by 2 bases and J by 1 base. Germline V lookup: CDR1 SEHNR, CDR2 FQNEAQ (reference sequence). The CDR3 length is 15 residues. The CDR3 here is CASSLTLGQSYEQYF. CDR3 DNA sequence: TGTGCCAGCAGCTTAACCCTGGGACAGTCCTACGAGCAGTACTTC.

V and J are TRBV10-1 and TRBJ2-7, with TRBD2 matching over 9 bases. The V gene end was trimmed by 5 bases and the J gene end by 1 base; junction bases not matched to a gene: 3. The germline gives CDR1 WNHNN, CDR2 SYGVQD (reference sequence). The CDR3 loop spans 14 amino acids. The CDR3 DNA sequence: TGCGCCAGCAGTACTAGCGGGCTTTCCTACGAGCAGTACTTC. Protein: CASSTSGLSYEQYF.

The table lists this clone with a count of one. The chain couples TRBV27 to TRBJ2-7; D unclear. V shed 0 bases and J shed 3 bases, with 9 bases lying between them. Germline lookup yields CDR1 MNHEY and CDR2 SMNVEV (reference sequence). The CDR3 contains 14 residues. CDR3 bases: TGTGCCAGCAGTTTATCTCTATCCTTCTACGAGCAGTACTTC. Amino acids: CASSLSLSFYEQYF.

The gene calls are TRBV2 and TRBJ2-3, with 8 bases that match TRBD2. Germline lookup yields CDR1 SNHLY and CDR2 FYNNEI. This CDR3 has 14 residues. Trimming took 3 bases from V and 5 from J; bases not matched to a gene: 4. DNA for the CDR3: TGTGCCAGCAGTGACCAGCGGGGGATAGATACGCAGTATTTT. It yields the protein CASSDQRGIDTQYF.

The rearrangement uses TRBV5-4 and TRBJ2-5; 7 nucleotides agree with TRBD1. The V gene's germline CDR1 is SGHNT and CDR2 YYREEE (reference sequence). V lost 4 bases to trimming and J lost 3 bases; unmatched junction nucleotides: 6. The CDR3 is 14 amino acids. CDR3 sequence: CASSQDRSEETQYF. The CDR3 nucleotides are TGTGCCAGCAGCCAGGACAGGTCCGAAGAGACCCAGTACTTC.

This clone was recorded once. V usage is TRBV7-2 and J usage is TRBJ2-7; tentative D call: TRBD1 (5 bases). The CDR3 loop spans 14 amino acids. The germline V and J ends were trimmed by 2 bases and 0 bases, with 8 bases remaining between them. Per germline, CDR1 SGHTA and CDR2 FQGNSA. CDR3 sequence: CASSLQGLSYEQYF. CDR3 sequence (DNA): TGTGCCAGCAGCTTACAGGGCCTCTCCTACGAGCAGTACTTC.

This chain connects TRBV29-1 to TRBJ1-3, with TRBD1 matching 8 bases. This CDR3 spans 13 amino acids. J gave up 2 bases and V 4 bases, and 1 base lay outside the gene matches. Germline V lookup: CDR1 SQVTM, CDR2 ANQGSEA. The DNA of the CDR3 is TGCAGCGTTGCGACAGGGGCTGGAAACACCATATATTTT. Its protein is CSVATGAGNTIYF.

The chain couples TRBV29-1 to TRBJ2-5; 8 positions match TRBD1. Germline V lookup: CDR1 SQVTM, CDR2 ANQGSEA. Trimming at V came to 7 bases and at J to 5 bases, leaving 12 bases not matched to a gene. This CDR3 is built from 14 residues. As DNA, the CDR3 is TGCAGCGCCATCGACAGGGGTAGGACGGAGACCCAGTACTTC. Translation: CSAIDRGRTETQYF.

The chain combines TRBV10-2 with TRBJ2-1, with 14 positions matching TRBD2. Germline lookup yields CDR1 WSHSY and CDR2 SAAADI. The V gene end was trimmed by 6 bases and the J gene end by 4 bases; junction bases not matched to a gene: 8. The CDR3 sequence is 17 residues long. The CDR3 DNA sequence: TGCGCCAGCAGCGGGACTAGCGGGAGAAGCCTTTACAATGAGCAGTTCTTC. Protein: CASSGTSGRSLYNEQFF.

The gene calls are TRBV6-7 and TRBJ1-1, with a weak D call TRBD1 (6 bases). TRBV6-7 falls under the ORF class, with uncertain function. This CDR3 has 13 residues. The V and J ends lost 6 bases and 5 bases respectively, with 13 bases between them. The CDR3: CASRQGFGTEAFF. The CDR3 bases are TGTGCCAGCAGACAGGGTTTTGGGACTGAAGCTTTCTTT.

The chain combines TRBV5-5 with TRBJ2-7; TRBD2 might be the D (7 bases). The CDR3 is made up of 15 amino acids. V lost 7 bases and J 0 bases, leaving 17 bases between the germline ends. Germline CDR1 reads SGHKS; CDR2 reads YYEKEE (reference sequence). This CDR3 reads CASSSGGSPSYEQYF. As DNA, the CDR3 is TGTGCCAGCTCCTCGGGGGGCAGTCCCTCCTACGAGCAGTACTTC.

The chain links TRBV29-1 to TRBJ1-2; D is ambiguous. CDR3 length: 12 residues. V was cut by 5 bases and J by 0 bases, with 7 bases left in between. Germline CDR1 is SQVTM and CDR2 is ANQGSEA. The CDR3 region is CSVLVSNYGYTF. The DNA for the CDR3 is TGCAGCGTTCTTGTATCTAACTATGGCTACACCTTC.

This chain's CDR3 is CATSRSTSASGANVLTF. CDR3 DNA: TGTGCCACCAGCAGATCCACTAGCGCATCTGGGGCCAACGTCCTGACTTTC. The chain has TRBV15 and TRBJ2-6; 7 bases are a match to TRBD2. Trimming at V came to 2 bases and at J to 1 base, leaving 5 bases not matched to a gene. Per germline, CDR1 LNHNV and CDR2 YYDKDF (reference sequence). There are 17 residues in the CDR3.

This clone was seen only a few times. V is TRBV19 and J is TRBJ2-1; 11 bases map to TRBD2. V trimming: 4 bases; J trimming: 7 bases; junction bases outside the gene matches: 6. CDR3 size: 15 residues. Germline V gives CDR1 LNHDA, CDR2 SQIVND (reference sequence). This CDR3 reads CASSRLAGWGNEQFF. CDR3 in DNA: TGTGCCAGTAGTAGACTAGCGGGATGGGGGAATGAGCAGTTCTTC.

The genes are TRBV19 and TRBJ2-7; 9 bases line up with TRBD1. The CDR3 spans 16 residues. Trimming removed 4 bases from V and 2 bases from J; junction bases left unmatched: 9. The germline gives CDR1 LNHDA, CDR2 SQIVND (reference sequence). The chain's CDR3 is CASSTTGGPLTYEQYF. CDR3 bases: TGTGCCAGTAGTACGACAGGGGGTCCCCTGACCTACGAGCAGTACTTC.

The CDR3 DNA reads TGTGCCAGCAGCCTAACGGGACTTCAAGAGACCCAGTACTTC. It is translated as CASSLTGLQETQYF. The rearrangement joins TRBV7-9 to TRBJ2-5; the D gene is possibly TRBD2 (6 bases). V lost 5 bases and J lost 2, with 12 bases in between. Germline assignment: CDR1 SEHNR and CDR2 FQNEAQ (reference sequence). CDR3 length: 14 amino acids. Full variable domain (missing parts from reference TRBV7-9 and TRBJ2-5): DTGVSQNPRHKITKRGQNVTFRCDPISEHNRLYWYRQTLGQGPEFLTYFQNEAQLEKSRLLSDRFSAERPKGSFSTLEIQRTEQGDSAMYLCASSLTGLQETQYFGPGTRLLVL.

This clone was counted between two and nine times. V and J are TRBV20-1 and TRBJ1-1; TRBD1 matches 7 bases. The V and J ends lost 6 bases and 6 bases, in that order; junction bases with no gene match: 4. This CDR3 spans 11 amino acids. Germline lookup yields CDR1 DFQATT and CDR2 SNEGSKA (reference sequence). The CDR3 is CSATTGAEAFF. CDR3 nucleotides: TGCAGTGCCACCACAGGGGCTGAAGCTTTCTTT.